This paragraph covers one TCR beta chain sequence. Its ends do not fully match the called genes, so a read error is possible. The CDR3 extends 3 residues past the end of the read, so its final part is completed from the germline J gene. Blood samples were heparinized, roughly 5 to 8.5 ml per donor. The protocol was immunoSEQ multiplex PCR, while the TCRdb copy is restricted to in-frame clones and leaves out a portion. The sample offers about 52,000 clones and no singletons, the top ten holding roughly 1.8%. The sample is drawn from a study of T cell clonality in common variable immunodeficiency. This CDR3 is built from 14 residues. Germline CDR1 is SSHAT and CDR2 is FNYEAQ (reference sequence).

The chain links TRBV7-7 to TRBJ2-5; no clear D gene. Sequencing used peripheral blood mononuclear cells. This TCR derives from a person aged 18 to 70 in good health. Here the CDR3 reads CASSAGPRRETQYF. Partial CDR3 DNA: TGTGCTAGCAGCGCAGGCCCCAGACGGGAGACC.